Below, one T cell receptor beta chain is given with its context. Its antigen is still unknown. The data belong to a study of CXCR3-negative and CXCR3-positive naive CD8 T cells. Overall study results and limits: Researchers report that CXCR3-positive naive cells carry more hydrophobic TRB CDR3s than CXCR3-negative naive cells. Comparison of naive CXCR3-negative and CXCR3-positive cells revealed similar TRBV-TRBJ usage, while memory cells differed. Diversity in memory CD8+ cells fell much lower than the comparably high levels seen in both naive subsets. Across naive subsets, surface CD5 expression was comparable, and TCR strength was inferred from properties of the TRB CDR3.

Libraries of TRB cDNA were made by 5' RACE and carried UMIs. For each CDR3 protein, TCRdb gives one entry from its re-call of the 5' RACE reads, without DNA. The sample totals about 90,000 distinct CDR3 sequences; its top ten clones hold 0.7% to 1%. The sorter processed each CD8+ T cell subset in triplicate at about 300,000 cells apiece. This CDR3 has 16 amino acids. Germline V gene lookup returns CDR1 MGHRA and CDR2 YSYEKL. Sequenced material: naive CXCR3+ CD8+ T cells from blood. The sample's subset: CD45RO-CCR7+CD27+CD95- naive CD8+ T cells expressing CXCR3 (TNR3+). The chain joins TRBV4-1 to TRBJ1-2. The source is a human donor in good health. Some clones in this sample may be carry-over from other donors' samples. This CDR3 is CASSQDPGRTTYGYTF.